This record covers a single T cell receptor (beta chain). Time point specified: newly diagnosed GD, antithyroid drugs for less than 3 months. Scientists built the TCR library using RNA that was extracted from PBMCs. Arm-PCR of CDR3 regions and iRepertoire HTBI primers were used to build TCR beta libraries. One entry per CDR3 protein results from TCRdb running MiXCR on the multiplex PCR reads. The repertoire holds 450,000 to 500,000 distinct CDR3 sequences, 15% to 20% seen once, with 12% in the top ten. This sample stems from a study of regulatory T cells in long-lasting Graves disease. From germline, CDR1 is GTSNPN and CDR2 SVGIG (reference sequence). V was trimmed by 0 bases and J by 0 bases, leaving 8 bases between them. This CDR3 region has 15 residues. The data also belong to a second study, concerning T cells in Graves' hyperthyroidism and ophthalmopathy. That paper notes: The TCR CDR3 first-round RT-PCR relied on the HTBI primer set.

The rearrangement joins TRBV30 to TRBJ2-2, with D possibly TRBD1 on 5 matching bases. This TCR derives from a man aged 35-49 years with Graves disease. This specimen was peripheral blood mononuclear cells (PBMCs), taken at new diagnosis, from a patient treated with antithyroid drugs. CDR3 sequence (DNA): TGTGCCTGGAGTGTTATCAGGGCGAACACCGGGGAGCTGTTTTTT. Protein product: CAWSVIRANTGELFF.